This T cell receptor (beta chain) was identified during a study of technical replicates of blood from a handful of donors. Sequencing used immunoSEQ multiplex PCR; TCRdb keeps in-frame clones, though not all of them. The sample shows 76,000 or so clones, about 86% of them seen only once. V gave up 0 bases and J gave up 6 bases, with 12 bases separating them. Per germline, CDR1 SGDLS and CDR2 YYNGEE. The CDR3 totals 15 residues. This chain uses TRBV9 with TRBJ2-2; maybe TRBD2 (7 bases). The sequenced sample consisted of PBMCs. The TCR sequence derives from a human donor in good health. Some clones in this sample may be carry-over from other donors' samples. The CDR3 nucleotides are TGTGCCAGCAGCGTAGTGGGGGGGGCTTCCGGGGAGCTGTTTTTT. It yields the protein CASSVVGGASGELFF.